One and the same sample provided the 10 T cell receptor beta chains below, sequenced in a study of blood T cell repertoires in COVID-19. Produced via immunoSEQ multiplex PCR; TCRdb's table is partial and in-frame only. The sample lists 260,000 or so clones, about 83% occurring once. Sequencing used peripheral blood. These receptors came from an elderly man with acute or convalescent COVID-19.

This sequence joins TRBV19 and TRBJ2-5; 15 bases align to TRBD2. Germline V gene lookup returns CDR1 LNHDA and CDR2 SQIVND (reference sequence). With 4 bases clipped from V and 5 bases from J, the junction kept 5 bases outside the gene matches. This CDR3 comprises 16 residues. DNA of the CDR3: TGTGCCAGTAGTAGGGGACTAGCGGGGGGTTTGGAGACCCAGTACTTC. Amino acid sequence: CASSRGLAGGLETQYF.

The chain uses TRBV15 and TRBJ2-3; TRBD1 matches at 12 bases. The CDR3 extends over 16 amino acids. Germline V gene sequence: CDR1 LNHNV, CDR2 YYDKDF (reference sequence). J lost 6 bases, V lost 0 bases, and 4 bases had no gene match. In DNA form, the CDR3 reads TGTGCCACCAGCAGAGAGGGACAGGGGGCGCATGATACGCAGTATTTT. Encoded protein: CATSREGQGAHDTQYF. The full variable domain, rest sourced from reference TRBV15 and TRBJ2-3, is DAMVIQNPRYQVTQFGKPVTLSCSQTLNHNVMYWYQQKSSQAPKLLFHYYDKDFNNEADTPDNFQSRRPNTSFCFLDIRSPGLGDTAMYLCATSREGQGAHDTQYFGPGTRLTVL.

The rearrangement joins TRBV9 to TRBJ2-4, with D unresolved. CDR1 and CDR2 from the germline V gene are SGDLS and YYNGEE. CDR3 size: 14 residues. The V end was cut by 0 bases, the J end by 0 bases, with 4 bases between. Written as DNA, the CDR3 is TGTGCCAGCAGCGTAGGACTAGCCAAAAACATTCAGTACTTC. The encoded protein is CASSVGLAKNIQYF.

The CDR3 region has the DNA TGTGCCAGCAGCTTGGTCGGGACAGGGGGCGATGGCTATGGCTACACCTTC. This codes for CASSLVGTGGDGYGYTF. V gene TRBV5-5 combines with J gene TRBJ1-2; 12 nucleotides agree with TRBD1. V was clipped by 0 bases and J by 4 bases; unmatched bases: 7. The CDR3 sequence is 17 residues long. Looked up from germline, CDR1 is SGHKS and CDR2 is YYEKEE (reference sequence).

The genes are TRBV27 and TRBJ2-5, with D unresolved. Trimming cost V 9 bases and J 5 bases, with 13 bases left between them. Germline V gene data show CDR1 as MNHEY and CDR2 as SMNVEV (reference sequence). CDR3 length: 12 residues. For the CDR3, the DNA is TGTGCCAGTAGCTCGAGTGGGGAGACCCAGTACTTC. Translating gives CASSSSGETQYF.

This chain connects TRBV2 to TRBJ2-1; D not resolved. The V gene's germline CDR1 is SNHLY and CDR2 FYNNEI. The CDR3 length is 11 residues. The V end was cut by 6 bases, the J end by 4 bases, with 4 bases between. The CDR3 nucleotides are TGTGCCAGCAGCTTTTACAATGAGCAGTTCTTC. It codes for CASSFYNEQFF. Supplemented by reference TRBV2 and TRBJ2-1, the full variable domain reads EPEVTQTPSHQVTQMGQEVILRCVPISNHLYFYWYRQILGQKVEFLVSFYNNEISEKSEIFDDQFSVERPDGSNFTLKIRSTKLEDSAMYFCASSFYNEQFFGPGTRLTVL.

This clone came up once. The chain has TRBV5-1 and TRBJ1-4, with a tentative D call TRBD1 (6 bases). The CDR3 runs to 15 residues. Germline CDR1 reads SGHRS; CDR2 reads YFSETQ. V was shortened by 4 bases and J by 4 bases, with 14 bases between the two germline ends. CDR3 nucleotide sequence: TGCGCCAGCAGCAGGGGGACGGGCGGTAATGAAAAACTGTTTTTT. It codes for CASSRGTGGNEKLFF.

The CDR3 is CASSPPPSGFYGYTF. The CDR3 DNA is TGTGCCAGCAGCCCTCCCCCCTCCGGGTTCTATGGCTACACCTTC. This sequence joins TRBV3-1 (or the pseudogene TRBV3-2) and TRBJ1-2, with no clear D. The V and J ends lost 4 bases and 4 bases respectively, with 16 bases between them. The CDR3 has 15 amino acids. From germline, CDR1 is LGHDT and CDR2 YNNKEL (reference sequence).

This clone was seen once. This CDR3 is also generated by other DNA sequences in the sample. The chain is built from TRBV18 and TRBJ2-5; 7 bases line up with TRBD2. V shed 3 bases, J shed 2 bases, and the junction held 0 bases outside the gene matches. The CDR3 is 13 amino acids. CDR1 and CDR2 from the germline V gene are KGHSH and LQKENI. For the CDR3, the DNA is TGTGCCAGCTCACCCGGGGGGCAAGAGACCCAGTACTTC. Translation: CASSPGGQETQYF.

CDR3 DNA sequence: TGTGCCTGGAGTGTAAGTGACAGGGGCGCGGAGACCCAGTACTTC. Amino acids: CAWSVSDRGAETQYF. V and J are TRBV30 and TRBJ2-5; 8 bases align to TRBD1. The CDR3 consists of 15 residues. Germline V gives CDR1 GTSNPN, CDR2 SVGIG (reference sequence). The ends lost 0 bases at V and 5 bases at J; junction bases unmatched: 8. The full variable domain, in which reference TRBV30 and TRBJ2-5 provide the parts outside the CDR3, is SQTIHQWPATLVQPVGSPLSLECTVEGTSNPNLYWYRQAAGRGLQLLFYSVGIGQISSEVPQNLSASRPQDRQFILSSKKLLLSDSGFYLCAWSVSDRGAETQYFGPGTRLLVL.